A single sample gave rise to the 12 T cell receptor beta chains below, sequenced in a study of blood T cell repertoires in COVID-19. The assay was immunoSEQ multiplex PCR, and TCRdb's table has in-frame clones only and misses some. In the table there are roughly 180,000 clones, approximately 80% of which are singletons. Specimen: PBMCs or T cells enriched from blood (not recorded which). These receptors were obtained from a man aged 55 to 70 who had been exposed to COVID-19.

The J gene is TRBJ2-7, the V gene TRBV10-1; 7 nucleotides line up with TRBD2. V shed 3 bases, J shed 2 bases, and the junction held 7 bases outside the gene matches. Germline V gene data show CDR1 as WNHNN and CDR2 as SYGVQD (reference sequence). The CDR3 spans 15 residues. Written as DNA, the CDR3 is TGCGCCAGCAGTGATCCGGCTAGCGGAACCTACGAGCAGTACTTC. Translated: CASSDPASGTYEQYF.

V is TRBV3-1 (or the pseudogene TRBV3-2) and J is TRBJ2-7, with a possible D match to TRBD1 (6 bases). The germline V gene encodes CDR1 LGHDT and CDR2 YNNKEL (reference sequence). V was cut by 0 bases and J by 10 bases, with 13 bases left in between. The CDR3 spans 13 residues. CDR3 protein: CASSQEGAMGQYF. CDR3 coding DNA: TGTGCCAGCAGCCAAGAGGGGGCAATGGGACAGTACTTC.

This clone was recorded once. The chain employs TRBV9 and TRBJ1-1; D is possibly TRBD1 (6 bases). V was clipped by 4 bases and J by 7 bases, with 11 bases between them. Germline CDR1 reads SGDLS; CDR2 reads YYNGEE. The CDR3 is 12 amino acids. The CDR3 reads CASSPGAVEAFF. The CDR3 DNA is TGTGCCAGCAGCCCAGGGGCAGTTGAAGCTTTCTTT.

This sequence joins TRBV7-2 and TRBJ2-5, with TRBD2 matching 8 bases. V lost 0 bases and J lost 1; bases outside the gene matches: 10. The germline V gene encodes CDR1 SGHTA and CDR2 FQGNSA. The CDR3 is made up of 18 amino acids. The CDR3 sequence: CASSLAWGLTSGQETQYF. CDR3 sequence (DNA): TGTGCCAGCAGCTTAGCCTGGGGACTTACTAGCGGCCAAGAGACCCAGTACTTC.

The chain uses TRBV29-1 and TRBJ2-1; tentatively, D is TRBD2 (5 bases). The V gene lost 1 base and the J gene lost 2 bases, with 9 bases spanning the gap. Germline lookup yields CDR1 SQVTM and CDR2 ANQGSEA. The CDR3 has 14 residues. For the CDR3, the DNA is TGCAGCGTTGAAGGAGGGCTAGCCTACAATGAGCAGTTCTTC. It is translated as CSVEGGLAYNEQFF.

This clone was seen a few times. CDR3 protein: CASSYGTPSREQYF. The CDR3 nucleotides are TGTGCCAGCAGTTACGGGACTCCTTCTCGCGAGCAGTACTTC. The genes are TRBV6-5 and TRBJ2-7; D may be TRBD2 (6 bases). Germline V gene sequence: CDR1 MNHEY, CDR2 SVGAGI. The CDR3 is made up of 14 amino acids. V lost 2 bases to trimming and J lost 6 bases, with 14 bases between them.

The J gene is TRBJ2-3, the V gene TRBV27, with a possible D match to TRBD2 (6 bases). V dropped 8 bases and J dropped 2 bases, with 14 bases sitting between them. CDR1 and CDR2 from the germline V gene are MNHEY and SMNVEV (reference sequence). This CDR3 is 14 amino acids long. The DNA for the CDR3 is TGTGCCAGCGGAGGGAGTTTTCCCACAGATACGCAGTATTTT. Encoded protein: CASGGSFPTDTQYF.

The chain links TRBV25-1 to TRBJ2-1, with D perhaps matching TRBD1 (6 bases). From germline, CDR1 is MGHDK and CDR2 SYGVNS. V lost 1 base and J lost 3, with 13 bases in between. There are 16 residues in the CDR3. The CDR3 region has the DNA TGTGCCAGCAGTGAATTTGGGGGACATGGCTACAATGAGCAGTTCTTC. Its protein is CASSEFGGHGYNEQFF.

V gene TRBV5-1 combines with J gene TRBJ1-6; 12 bases are a match to TRBD1. J gave up 7 bases and V 4 bases, and 6 bases lay outside the gene matches. The CDR3 has 16 residues. Germline V gives CDR1 SGHRS, CDR2 YFSETQ. The CDR3 coding sequence is TGCGCCAGCAGCCCGGGACAGGGGGCAAGAAATTCACCCCTCCACTTT. Protein: CASSPGQGARNSPLHF. The full variable domain, rest sourced from reference TRBV5-1 and TRBJ1-6, is KAGVTQTPRYLIKTRGQQVTLSCSPISGHRSVSWYQQTPGQGLQFLFEYFSETQRNKGNFPGRFSGRQFSNSRSEMNVSTLELGDSALYLCASSPGQGARNSPLHFGNGTRLTVT.

The chain joins TRBV7-2 to TRBJ2-3; TRBD2 aligns across 9 bases. Germline V gives CDR1 SGHTA, CDR2 FQGNSA. This CDR3 is 21 amino acids long. J lost 0 bases, V lost 4 bases, and 20 bases had no gene match. The CDR3 region has the DNA TGTGCCAGCAGCTCAGCGGGAGGCCCACTGACACCGTCCCCTAGCACAGATACGCAGTATTTT. Amino acid sequence: CASSSAGGPLTPSPSTDTQYF.

The V call is TRBV27, the J call TRBJ2-2, with 11 bases fitting TRBD2. Germline V gives CDR1 MNHEY, CDR2 SMNVEV (reference sequence). The CDR3 has 15 amino acids. With V trimmed by 6 bases and J by 5 bases, 5 bases remained unmatched. CDR3 residues: CASRRSGRGTGELFF. The DNA of the CDR3 is TGTGCCAGCAGACGTAGCGGGAGGGGTACCGGGGAGCTGTTTTTT.

V and J are TRBV6-1 and TRBJ2-1; TRBD1 agrees at 7 bases. The CDR3 contains 16 residues. Trimming removed 4 bases from V and 2 bases from J; junction bases left unmatched: 8. Germline lookup yields CDR1 MNHNS and CDR2 SASEGT. This CDR3 is CASSALGQTPYNEQFF. In DNA form, the CDR3 reads TGTGCCAGCAGTGCTCTGGGACAGACGCCCTACAATGAGCAGTTCTTC.